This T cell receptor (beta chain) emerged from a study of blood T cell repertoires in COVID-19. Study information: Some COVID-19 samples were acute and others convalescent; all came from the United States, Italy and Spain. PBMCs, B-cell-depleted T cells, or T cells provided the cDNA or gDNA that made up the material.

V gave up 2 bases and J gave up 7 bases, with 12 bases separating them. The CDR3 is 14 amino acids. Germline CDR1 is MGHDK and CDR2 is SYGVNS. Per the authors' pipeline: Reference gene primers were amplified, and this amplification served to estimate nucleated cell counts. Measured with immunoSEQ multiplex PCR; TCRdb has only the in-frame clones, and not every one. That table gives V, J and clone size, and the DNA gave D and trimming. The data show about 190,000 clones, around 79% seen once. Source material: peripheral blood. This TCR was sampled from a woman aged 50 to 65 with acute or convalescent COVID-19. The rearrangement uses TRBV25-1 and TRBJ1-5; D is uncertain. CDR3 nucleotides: TGTGCCAGCAGTGAACTGATGGTCGGGCAGCCCCAGCATTTT. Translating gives CASSELMVGQPQHF.